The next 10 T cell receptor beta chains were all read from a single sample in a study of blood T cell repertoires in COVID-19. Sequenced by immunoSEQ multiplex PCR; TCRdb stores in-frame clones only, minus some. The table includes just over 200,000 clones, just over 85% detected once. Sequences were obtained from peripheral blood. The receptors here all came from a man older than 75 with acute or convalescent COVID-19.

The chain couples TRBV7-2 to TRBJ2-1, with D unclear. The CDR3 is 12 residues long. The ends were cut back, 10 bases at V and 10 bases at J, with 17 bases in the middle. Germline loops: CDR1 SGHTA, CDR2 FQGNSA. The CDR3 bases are TGTGCCACCCAAGCGCTTTCTTGGGAGCAGTTCTTC. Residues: CATQALSWEQFF.

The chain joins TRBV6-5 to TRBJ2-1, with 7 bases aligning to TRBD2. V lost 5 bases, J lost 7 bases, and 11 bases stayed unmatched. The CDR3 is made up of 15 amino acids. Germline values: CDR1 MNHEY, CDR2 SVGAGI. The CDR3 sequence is CASSRRGGSVNEQFF. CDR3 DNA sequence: TGTGCCAGCAGTCGAAGGGGAGGGAGTGTGAATGAGCAGTTCTTC.

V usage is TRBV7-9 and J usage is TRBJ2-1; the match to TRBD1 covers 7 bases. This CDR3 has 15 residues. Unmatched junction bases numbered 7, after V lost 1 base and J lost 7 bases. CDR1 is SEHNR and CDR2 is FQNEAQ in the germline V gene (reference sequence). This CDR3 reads CASSLGGTVYNEQFF. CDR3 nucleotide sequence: TGTGCCAGCAGCTTAGGGGGGACAGTCTATAATGAGCAGTTCTTC.

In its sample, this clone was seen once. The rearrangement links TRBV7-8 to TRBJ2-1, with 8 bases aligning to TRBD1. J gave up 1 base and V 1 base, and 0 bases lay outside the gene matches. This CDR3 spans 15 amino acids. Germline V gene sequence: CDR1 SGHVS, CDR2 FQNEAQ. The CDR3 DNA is TGTGCCAGCAGCTTAGACAGGGGGTCCTACAATGAGCAGTTCTTC. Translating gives CASSLDRGSYNEQFF.

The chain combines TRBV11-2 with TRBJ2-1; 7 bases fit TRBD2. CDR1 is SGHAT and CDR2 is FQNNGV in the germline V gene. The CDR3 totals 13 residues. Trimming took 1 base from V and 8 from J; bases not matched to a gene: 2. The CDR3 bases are TGTGCCAGCAGCTTAGTGAGCGGGGATGAGCAGTTCTTC. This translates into CASSLVSGDEQFF. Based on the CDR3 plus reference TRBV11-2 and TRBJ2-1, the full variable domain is EAGVAQSPRYKIIEKRQSVAFWCNPISGHATLYWYQQILGQGPKLLIQFQNNGVVDDSQLPKDRFSAERLKGVDSTLKIQPAKLEDSAVYLCASSLVSGDEQFFGPGTRLTVL.

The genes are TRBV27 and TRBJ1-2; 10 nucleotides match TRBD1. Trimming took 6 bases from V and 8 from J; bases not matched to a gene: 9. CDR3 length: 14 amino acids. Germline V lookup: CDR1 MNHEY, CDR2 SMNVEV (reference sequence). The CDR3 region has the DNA TGTGCCAGCAGAAGGGACAGGGGTCTTCAGGGCTACACCTTC. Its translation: CASRRDRGLQGYTF.

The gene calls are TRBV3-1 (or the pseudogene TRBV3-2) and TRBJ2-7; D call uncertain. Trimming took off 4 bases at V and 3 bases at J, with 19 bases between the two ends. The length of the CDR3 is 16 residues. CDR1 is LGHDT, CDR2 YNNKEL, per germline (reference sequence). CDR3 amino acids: CASSRGLRVLLYEQYF. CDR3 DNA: TGTGCCAGCAGCCGCGGCCTTCGTGTACTACTCTACGAGCAGTACTTC.

CDR3 protein: CASSLGLAGGSYEQYF. The CDR3 bases are TGTGCCAGCAGCTTAGGACTAGCGGGAGGTTCGTACGAGCAGTACTTC. V is TRBV7-9 and J is TRBJ2-7, with 13 positions matching TRBD2. The CDR3 is 16 residues long. Trimming at V came to 1 base and at J to 4 bases, leaving 4 bases not matched to a gene. Germline values: CDR1 SEHNR, CDR2 FQNEAQ (reference sequence).

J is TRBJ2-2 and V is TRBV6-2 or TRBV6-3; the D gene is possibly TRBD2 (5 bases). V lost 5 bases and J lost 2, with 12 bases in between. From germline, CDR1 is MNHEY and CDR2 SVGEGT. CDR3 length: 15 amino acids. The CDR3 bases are TGTGCCAGCAGTCTGAGCGGTCTTAACACCGGGGAGCTGTTTTTT. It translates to CASSLSGLNTGELFF.

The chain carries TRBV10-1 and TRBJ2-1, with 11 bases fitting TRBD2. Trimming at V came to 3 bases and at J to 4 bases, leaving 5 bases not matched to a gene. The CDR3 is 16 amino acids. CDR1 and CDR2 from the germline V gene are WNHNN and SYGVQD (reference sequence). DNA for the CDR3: TGCGCCAGCAGTGAAATAACTAGCGGGAGATACAATGAGCAGTTCTTC. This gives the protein CASSEITSGRYNEQFF.